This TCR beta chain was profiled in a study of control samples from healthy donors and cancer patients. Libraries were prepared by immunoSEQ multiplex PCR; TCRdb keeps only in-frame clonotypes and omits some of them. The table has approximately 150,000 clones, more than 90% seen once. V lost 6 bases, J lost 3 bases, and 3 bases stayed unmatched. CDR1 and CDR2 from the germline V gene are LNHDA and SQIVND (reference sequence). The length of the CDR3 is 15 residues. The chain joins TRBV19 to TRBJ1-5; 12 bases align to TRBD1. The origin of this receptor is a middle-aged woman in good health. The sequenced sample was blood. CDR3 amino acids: CASSRDRGPNQPQHF. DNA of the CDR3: TGTGCCAGTAGCCGGGACAGGGGGCCCAATCAGCCCCAGCATTTT.